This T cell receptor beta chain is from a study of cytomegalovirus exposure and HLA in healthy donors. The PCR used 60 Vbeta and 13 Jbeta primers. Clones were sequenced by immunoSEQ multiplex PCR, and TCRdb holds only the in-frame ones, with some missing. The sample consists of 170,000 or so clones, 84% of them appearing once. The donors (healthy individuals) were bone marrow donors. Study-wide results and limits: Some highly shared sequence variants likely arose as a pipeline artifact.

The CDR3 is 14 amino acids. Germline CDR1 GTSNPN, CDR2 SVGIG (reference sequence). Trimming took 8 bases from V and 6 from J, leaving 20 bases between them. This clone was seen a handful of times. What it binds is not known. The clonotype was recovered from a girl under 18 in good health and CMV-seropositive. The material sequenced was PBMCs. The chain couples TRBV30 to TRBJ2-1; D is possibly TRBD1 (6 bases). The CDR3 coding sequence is TGTGCCCACACCCCCCCTGGACAGTTCAATGAGCAGTTCTTC. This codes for CAHTPPGQFNEQFF.